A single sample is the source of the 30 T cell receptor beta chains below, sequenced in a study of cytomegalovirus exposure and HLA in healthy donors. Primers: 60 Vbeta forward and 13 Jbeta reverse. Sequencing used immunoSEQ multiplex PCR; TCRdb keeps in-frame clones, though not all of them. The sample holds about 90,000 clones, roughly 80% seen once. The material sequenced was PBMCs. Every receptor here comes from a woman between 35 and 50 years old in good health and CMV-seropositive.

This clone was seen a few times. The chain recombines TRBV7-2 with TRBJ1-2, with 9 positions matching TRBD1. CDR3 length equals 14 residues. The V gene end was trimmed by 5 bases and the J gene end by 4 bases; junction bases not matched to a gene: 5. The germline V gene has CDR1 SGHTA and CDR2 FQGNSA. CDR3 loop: CASSTGQGLYGYTF. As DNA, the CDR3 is TGTGCCAGCAGCACGGGACAGGGTCTCTATGGCTACACCTTC.

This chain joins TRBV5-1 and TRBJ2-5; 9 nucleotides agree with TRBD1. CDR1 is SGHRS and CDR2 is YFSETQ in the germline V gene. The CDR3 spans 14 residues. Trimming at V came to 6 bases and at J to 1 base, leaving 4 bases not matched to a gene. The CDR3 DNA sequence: TGCGCCAGCATGGGACAGGGTGGCCAAGAGACCCAGTACTTC. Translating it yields CASMGQGGQETQYF.

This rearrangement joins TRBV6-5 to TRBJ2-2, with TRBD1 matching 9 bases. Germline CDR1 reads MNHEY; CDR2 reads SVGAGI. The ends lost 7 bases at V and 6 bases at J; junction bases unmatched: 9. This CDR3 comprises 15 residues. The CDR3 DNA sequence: TGTGCCAGCAACCCCGGGACAGGGTTTCCCGGGGAGCTGTTTTTT. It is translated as CASNPGTGFPGELFF.

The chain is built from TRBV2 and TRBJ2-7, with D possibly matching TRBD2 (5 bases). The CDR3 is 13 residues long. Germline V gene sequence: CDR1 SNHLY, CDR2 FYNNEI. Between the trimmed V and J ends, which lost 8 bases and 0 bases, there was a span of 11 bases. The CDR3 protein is CASETGSSYEQYF. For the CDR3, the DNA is TGTGCCAGCGAGACGGGAAGCTCCTACGAGCAGTACTTC.

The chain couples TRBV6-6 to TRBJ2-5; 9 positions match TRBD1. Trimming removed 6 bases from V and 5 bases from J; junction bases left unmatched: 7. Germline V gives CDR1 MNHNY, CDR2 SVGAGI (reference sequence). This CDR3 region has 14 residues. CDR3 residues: CASRRDRDMETQYF. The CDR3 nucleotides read TGTGCCAGCAGAAGGGACAGGGACATGGAGACCCAGTACTTC.

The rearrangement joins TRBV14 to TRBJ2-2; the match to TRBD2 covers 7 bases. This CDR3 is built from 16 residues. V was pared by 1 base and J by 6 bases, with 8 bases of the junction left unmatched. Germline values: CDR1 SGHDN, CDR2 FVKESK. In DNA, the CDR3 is TGTGCCAGCAGCCAAGCGGGCGGGAGAGTGCCCGGGGAGCTGTTTTTT. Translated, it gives CASSQAGGRVPGELFF. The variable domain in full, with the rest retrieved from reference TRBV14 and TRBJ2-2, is EAGVTQFPSHSVIEKGQTVTLRCDPISGHDNLYWYRRVMGKEIKFLLHFVKESKQDESGMPNNRFLAERTGGTYSTLKVQPAELEDSGVYFCASSQAGGRVPGELFFGEGSRLTVL.

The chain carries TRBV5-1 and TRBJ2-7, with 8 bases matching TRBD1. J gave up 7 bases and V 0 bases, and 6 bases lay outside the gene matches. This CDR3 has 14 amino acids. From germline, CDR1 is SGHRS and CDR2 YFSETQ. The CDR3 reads CASSLGQGATEQYF. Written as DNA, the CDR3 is TGCGCCAGCAGCTTGGGTCAGGGGGCAACGGAGCAGTACTTC.

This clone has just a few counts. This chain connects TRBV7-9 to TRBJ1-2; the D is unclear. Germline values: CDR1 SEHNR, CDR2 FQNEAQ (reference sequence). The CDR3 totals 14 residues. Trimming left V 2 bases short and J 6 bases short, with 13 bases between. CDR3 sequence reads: CASSLPHFTDGYTF. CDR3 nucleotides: TGTGCCAGCAGCTTACCCCACTTCACGGATGGCTACACCTTC.

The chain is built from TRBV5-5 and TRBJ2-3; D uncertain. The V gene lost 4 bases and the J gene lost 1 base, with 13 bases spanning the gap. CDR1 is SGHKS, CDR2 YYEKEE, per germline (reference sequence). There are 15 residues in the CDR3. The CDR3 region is CASSPWAVGTDTQYF. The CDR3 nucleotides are TGTGCCAGCAGCCCTTGGGCAGTGGGCACAGATACGCAGTATTTT.

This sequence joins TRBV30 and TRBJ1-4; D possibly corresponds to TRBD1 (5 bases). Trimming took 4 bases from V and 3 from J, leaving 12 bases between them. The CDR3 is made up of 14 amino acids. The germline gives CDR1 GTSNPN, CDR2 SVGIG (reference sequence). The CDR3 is CAWTGKMSNEKLFF. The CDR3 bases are TGTGCCTGGACAGGGAAGATGTCTAATGAAAAACTGTTTTTT.

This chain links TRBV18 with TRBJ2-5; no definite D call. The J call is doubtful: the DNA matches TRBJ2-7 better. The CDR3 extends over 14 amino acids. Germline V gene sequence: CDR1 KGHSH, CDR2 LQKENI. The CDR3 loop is CASSPPSSSYEQYF. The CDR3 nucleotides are TGTGCCAGCTCACCACCCTCGAGCTCCTACGAGCAGTACTTC.

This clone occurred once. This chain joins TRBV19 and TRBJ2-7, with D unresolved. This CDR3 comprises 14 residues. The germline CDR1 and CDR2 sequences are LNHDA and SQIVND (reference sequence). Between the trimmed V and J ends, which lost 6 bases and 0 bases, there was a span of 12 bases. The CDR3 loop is CASRPTQVSYEQYF. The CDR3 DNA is TGTGCCAGTAGGCCGACTCAAGTCTCCTACGAGCAGTACTTC.

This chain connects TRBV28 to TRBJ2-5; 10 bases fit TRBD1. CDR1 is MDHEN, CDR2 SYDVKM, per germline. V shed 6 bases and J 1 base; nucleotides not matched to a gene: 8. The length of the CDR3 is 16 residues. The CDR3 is CASSQPGQGFQETQYF. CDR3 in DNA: TGTGCCAGCAGCCAACCGGGACAGGGGTTCCAAGAGACCCAGTACTTC.

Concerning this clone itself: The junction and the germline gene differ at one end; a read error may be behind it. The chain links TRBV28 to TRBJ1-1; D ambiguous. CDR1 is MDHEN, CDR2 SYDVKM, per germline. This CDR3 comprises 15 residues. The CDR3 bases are TGTGCCGGCAGTTTATCTACACTAGTGAACACTGAAGCTTTCTTT. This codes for CAGSLSTLVNTEAFF.

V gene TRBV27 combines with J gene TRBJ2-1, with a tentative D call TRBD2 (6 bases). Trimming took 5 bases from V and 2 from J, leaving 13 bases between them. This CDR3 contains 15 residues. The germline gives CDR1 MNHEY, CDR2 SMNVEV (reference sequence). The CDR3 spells CASSPGRLAYNEQFF. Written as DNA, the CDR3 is TGTGCCAGCAGTCCGGGGAGGTTAGCCTACAATGAGCAGTTCTTC.

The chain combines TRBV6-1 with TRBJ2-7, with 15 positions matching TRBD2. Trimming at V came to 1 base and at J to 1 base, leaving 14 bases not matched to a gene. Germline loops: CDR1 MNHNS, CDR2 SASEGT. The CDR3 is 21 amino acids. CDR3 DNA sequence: TGTGCCAGCAGTGAAGGGGCCTCCGGGACTAGCGGGAGGCCAGCATCCTACGAGCAGTACTTC. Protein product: CASSEGASGTSGRPASYEQYF.

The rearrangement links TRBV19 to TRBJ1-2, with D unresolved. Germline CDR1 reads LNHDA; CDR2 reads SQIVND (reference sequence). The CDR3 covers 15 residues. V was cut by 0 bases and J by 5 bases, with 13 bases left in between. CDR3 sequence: CASSIDRGVRYGYTF. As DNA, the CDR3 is TGTGCCAGTAGTATAGATCGGGGAGTACGGTATGGCTACACCTTC.

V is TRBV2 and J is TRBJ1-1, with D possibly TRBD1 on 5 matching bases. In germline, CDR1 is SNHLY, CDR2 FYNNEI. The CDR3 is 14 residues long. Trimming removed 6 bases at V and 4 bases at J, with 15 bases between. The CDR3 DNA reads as TGTGCCAGCAGCGGGGGGGTCGGTATCACTGAAGCTTTCTTT. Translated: CASSGGVGITEAFF. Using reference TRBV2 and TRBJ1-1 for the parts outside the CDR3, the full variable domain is EPEVTQTPSHQVTQMGQEVILRCVPISNHLYFYWYRQILGQKVEFLVSFYNNEISEKSEIFDDQFSVERPDGSNFTLKIRSTKLEDSAMYFCASSGGVGITEAFFGQGTRLTVV.

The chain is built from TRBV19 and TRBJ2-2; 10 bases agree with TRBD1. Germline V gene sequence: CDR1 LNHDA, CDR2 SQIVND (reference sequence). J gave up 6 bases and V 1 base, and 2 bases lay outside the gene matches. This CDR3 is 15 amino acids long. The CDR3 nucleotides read TGTGCCAGTAGTATAGCGGGACAGGGGTCCGGGGAGCTGTTTTTT. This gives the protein CASSIAGQGSGELFF. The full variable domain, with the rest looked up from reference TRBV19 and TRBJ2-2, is DGGITQSPKYLFRKEGQNVTLSCEQNLNHDAMYWYRQDPGQGLRLIYYSQIVNDFQKGDIAEGYSVSREKKESFPLTVTSAQKNPTAFYLCASSIAGQGSGELFFGEGSRLTVL.

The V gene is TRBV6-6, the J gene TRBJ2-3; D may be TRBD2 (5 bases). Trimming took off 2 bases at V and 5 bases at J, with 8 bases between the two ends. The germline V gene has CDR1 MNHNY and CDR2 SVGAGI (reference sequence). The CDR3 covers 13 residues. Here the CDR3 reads CASSYAAGDTQYF. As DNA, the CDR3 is TGTGCCAGCAGTTACGCGGCGGGAGATACGCAGTATTTT.

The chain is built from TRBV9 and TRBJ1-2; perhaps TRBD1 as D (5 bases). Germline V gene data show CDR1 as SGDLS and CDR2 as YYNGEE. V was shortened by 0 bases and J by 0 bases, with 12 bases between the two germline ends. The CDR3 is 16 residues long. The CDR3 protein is CASSVEEGLTNYGYTF. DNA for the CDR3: TGTGCCAGCAGCGTAGAAGAGGGACTAACTAACTATGGCTACACCTTC.

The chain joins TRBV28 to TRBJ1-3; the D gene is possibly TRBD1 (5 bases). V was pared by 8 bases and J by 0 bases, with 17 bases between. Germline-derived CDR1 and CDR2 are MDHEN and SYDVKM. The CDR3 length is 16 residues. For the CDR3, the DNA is TGTGCCAGCTGTACCCCGGGGGGTAGCTCTGGAAACACCATATATTTT. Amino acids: CASCTPGGSSGNTIYF. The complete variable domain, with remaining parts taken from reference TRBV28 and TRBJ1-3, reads DVKVTQSSRYLVKRTGEKVFLECVQDMDHENMFWYRQDPGLGLRLIYFSYDVKMKEKGDIPEGYSVSREKKERFSLILESASTNQTSMYLCASCTPGGSSGNTIYFGEGSWLTVV.

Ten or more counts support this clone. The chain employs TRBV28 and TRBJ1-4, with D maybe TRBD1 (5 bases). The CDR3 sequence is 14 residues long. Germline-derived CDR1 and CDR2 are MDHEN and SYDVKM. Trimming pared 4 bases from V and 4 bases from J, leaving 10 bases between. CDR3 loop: CASSYGTLNEKLFF. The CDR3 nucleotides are TGTGCCAGCAGTTACGGGACTCTTAATGAAAAACTGTTTTTT.

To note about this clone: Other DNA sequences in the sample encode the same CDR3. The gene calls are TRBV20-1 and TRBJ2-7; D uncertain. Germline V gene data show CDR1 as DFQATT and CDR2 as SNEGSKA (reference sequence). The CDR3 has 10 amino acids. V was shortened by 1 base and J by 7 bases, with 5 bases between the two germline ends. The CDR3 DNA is TGCAGTGCTAGAGTTCAAGAGCAGTACTTC. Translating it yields CSARVQEQYF.

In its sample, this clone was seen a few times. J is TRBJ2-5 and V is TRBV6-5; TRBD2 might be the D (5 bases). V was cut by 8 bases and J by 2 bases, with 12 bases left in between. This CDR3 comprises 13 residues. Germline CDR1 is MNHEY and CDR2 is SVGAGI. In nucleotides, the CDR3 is TGTGCCAGCTCCCGAGGGCGGCAAGAGACCCAGTACTTC. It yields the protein CASSRGRQETQYF.

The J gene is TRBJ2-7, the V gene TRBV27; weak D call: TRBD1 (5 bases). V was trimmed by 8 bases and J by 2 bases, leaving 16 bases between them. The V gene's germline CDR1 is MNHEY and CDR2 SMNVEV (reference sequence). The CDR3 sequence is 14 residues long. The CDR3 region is CASHPQGRPYEQYF. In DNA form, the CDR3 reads TGTGCCAGCCACCCCCAGGGCCGACCCTACGAGCAGTACTTC.

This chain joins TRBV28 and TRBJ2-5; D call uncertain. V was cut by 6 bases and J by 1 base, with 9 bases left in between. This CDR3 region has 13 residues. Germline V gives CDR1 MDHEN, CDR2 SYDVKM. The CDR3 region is CASSRIIQETQYF. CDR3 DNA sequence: TGTGCCAGCAGCAGGATCATCCAAGAGACCCAGTACTTC.

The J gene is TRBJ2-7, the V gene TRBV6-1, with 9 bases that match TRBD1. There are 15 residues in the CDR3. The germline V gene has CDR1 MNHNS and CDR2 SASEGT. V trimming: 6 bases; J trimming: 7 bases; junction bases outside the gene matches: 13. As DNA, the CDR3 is TGTGCCAGCAGACAGGACAGGGGAAGCGCGGGGGAGCAGTACTTC. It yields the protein CASRQDRGSAGEQYF.

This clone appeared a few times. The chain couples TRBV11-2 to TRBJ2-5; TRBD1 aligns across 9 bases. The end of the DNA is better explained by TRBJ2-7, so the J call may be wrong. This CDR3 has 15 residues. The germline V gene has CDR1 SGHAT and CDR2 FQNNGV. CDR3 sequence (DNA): TGTGCCAGCAGCTCAGTGGGACAGGGCTCCTACGAGCAGTACTTC. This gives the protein CASSSVGQGSYEQYF.

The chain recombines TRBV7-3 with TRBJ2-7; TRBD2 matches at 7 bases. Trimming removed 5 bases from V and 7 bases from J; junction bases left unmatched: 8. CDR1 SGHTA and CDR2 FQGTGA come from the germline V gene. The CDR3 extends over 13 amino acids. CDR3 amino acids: CASSRAGRGEQYF. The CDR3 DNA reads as TGTGCCAGCAGCCGCGCGGGGAGGGGTGAGCAGTACTTC.